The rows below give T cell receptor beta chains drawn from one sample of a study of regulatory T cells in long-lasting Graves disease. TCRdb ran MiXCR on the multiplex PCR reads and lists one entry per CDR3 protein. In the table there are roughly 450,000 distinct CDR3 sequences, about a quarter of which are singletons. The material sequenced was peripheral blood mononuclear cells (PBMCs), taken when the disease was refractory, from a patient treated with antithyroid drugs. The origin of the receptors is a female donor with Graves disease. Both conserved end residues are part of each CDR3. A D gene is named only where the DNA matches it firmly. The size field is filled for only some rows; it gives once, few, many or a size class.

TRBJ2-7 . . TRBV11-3 CASSFLTGSSYEQYF TGTGCCAGCAGCTTTCTCACGGGGAGCTCCTACGAGCAGTACTTC
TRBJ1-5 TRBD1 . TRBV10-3 CAISATGGYQPQHF TGTGCCATCAGTGCCACAGGGGGGTATCAGCCCCAGCATTTT
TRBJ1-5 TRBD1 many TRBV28 CASSRQGRGYSNHPQHF TGTGCCAGCAGCCGACAGGGGAGGGGGTATAGCAATCACCCCCAGCATTTT
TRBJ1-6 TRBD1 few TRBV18 CASSPTGDNSPLHF TGTGCCAGCTCACCCACAGGGGATAATTCACCCCTCCACTTT
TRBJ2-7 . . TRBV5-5 CASSPGGPSGDGSYEQYF TGCGCCAGCAGTCCTGGTGGTCCATCTGGGGACGGGTCCTACGAGCAGTACTTC
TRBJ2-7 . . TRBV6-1 CASRTTGTEQYF TGTGCCAGCAGGACGACAGGAACCGAGCAGTACTTC
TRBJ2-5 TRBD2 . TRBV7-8 CASSLAHLAAQETQYF TGTGCCAGCAGCTTAGCGCATCTAGCGGCCCAAGAGACCCAGTACTTC
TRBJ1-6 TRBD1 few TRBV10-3 CATRQGSPALHF TGTGCCACTCGACAGGGGTCCCCGGCCCTCCACTTT
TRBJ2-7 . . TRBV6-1 CASSVGQYRGAIKGYEQYF TGTGCCAGCTCGGTCGGCCAGTACCGGGGGGCAATAAAGGGTTACGAGCAGTACTTC
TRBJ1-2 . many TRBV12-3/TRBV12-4 CASSSRGEPANYGYTF TGTGCCAGCAGTTCGCGGGGCGAGCCCGCTAACTATGGCTACACCTTC
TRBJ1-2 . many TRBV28 CASSLLFRPRVGYGYTF TGTGCCAGCAGCCTCCTTTTTAGACCCCGGGTGGGCTATGGCTACACCTTC
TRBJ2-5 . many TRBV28 CASSSRRSEETQYF TGTGCCAGCAGTTCCCGGAGGAGCGAAGAGACCCAGTACTTC
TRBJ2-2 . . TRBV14 CASSQETGNTAGELFF TGTGCCAGCAGCCAGGAAACAGGGAACACCGCCGGGGAGCTGTTTTTT
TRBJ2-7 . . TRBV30 CAWSGSGYEQYF TGTGCCTGGAGCGGGAGCGGGTACGAGCAGTACTTC
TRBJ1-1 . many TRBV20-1 CSAKGNTEAFF TGCAGTGCTAAGGGGAACACTGAAGCTTTCTTT
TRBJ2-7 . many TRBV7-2 CASSLVPSAGSYEQYF TGTGCCAGCAGCTTAGTGCCCTCCGCGGGAAGCTACGAGCAGTACTTC
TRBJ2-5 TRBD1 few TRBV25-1 CASSIVRGSQETQYF TGTGCCAGCAGTATTGTCAGGGGGTCCCAAGAGACCCAGTACTTC
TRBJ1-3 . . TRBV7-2 CASSQQQARSGNTIYF TGTGCCAGCAGCCAACAACAGGCCCGCTCTGGAAACACCATATATTTT
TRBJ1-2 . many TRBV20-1 CSARGSYTGMVNYGYTF TGCAGTGCTAGAGGTTCCTACACGGGGATGGTTAACTATGGCTACACCTTC
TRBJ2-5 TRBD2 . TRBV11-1 CASSSRSGPGTSGRPGETQYF TGTGCCAGCAGCTCCCGGTCCGGCCCAGGGACTAGCGGGAGACCGGGTGAGACCCAGTACTTC
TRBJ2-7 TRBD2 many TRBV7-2 CASSQPGTSGTYEQYF TGTGCCAGCAGCCAACCGGGAACTAGCGGGACGTACGAGCAGTACTTC
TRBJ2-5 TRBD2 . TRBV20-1 CSASTLTSGRAGPFGETQYF TGCAGTGCTAGTACCCTGACTAGCGGGAGGGCCGGGCCTTTTGGAGAGACCCAGTACTTC
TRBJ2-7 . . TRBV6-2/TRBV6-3 CASITGTFTGSEQYF TGTGCCAGCATTACCGGGACATTTACCGGTTCCGAGCAGTACTTC
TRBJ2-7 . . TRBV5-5 CASSLDTGHYEQYF TGTGCCAGCAGCCTTGACACGGGCCACTACGAGCAGTACTTC
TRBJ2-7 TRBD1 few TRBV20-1 CSARGGQGDNEQYF TGCAGTGCTAGAGGGGGACAGGGTGACAACGAGCAGTACTTC
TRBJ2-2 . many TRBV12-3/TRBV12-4 CASRGPFNTGELFF TGTGCCAGCAGGGGCCCGTTTAACACCGGGGAGCTGTTTTTT
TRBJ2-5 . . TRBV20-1 CSAREPDFGQETQYF TGCAGTGCTAGAGAACCGGACTTCGGGCAAGAGACCCAGTACTTC